Sequencing of this TCR beta chain was carried out in a study of Graves' ophthalmopathy and Graves' hyperthyroidism. Study results and limitations: The model forecast ophthalmopathy progression, reaching roughly 70% sensitivity and approximately 72% specificity.

In this sample, this clonotype turned up many times. What it binds is unknown. Possible read error: a much larger clone is one base away. RNA transcripts served as template for amplifying TCR beta CDR3 sequences. Second-round multiplex PCR came after a first-round RT-PCR that employed HTBI primers. TCRdb recomputed calls from the multiplex PCR reads with MiXCR, one row per CDR3 protein. This table holds some 360,000 distinct CDR3 sequences, approximately 18% found once. Diagnosis was based on clinical symptoms, serum thyroxine, TRAb, thyroid ultrasound and orbital computed tomography. The CDR3 has 14 residues. In germline, CDR1 is MDHEN, CDR2 SYDVKM.

This TCR was recovered from an adult woman with stable Graves' hyperthyroidism. The chain couples TRBV28 to TRBJ1-2; tentatively, D is TRBD1 (5 bases). Input material: peripheral blood. The CDR3 region has the DNA TGTGCCAGCAGACTAGGGGCGGAGAGGGTCGGCTGCACCTTC. It codes for CASRLGAERVGCTF.